Below, 12 T cell receptor beta chains from the same sample are listed, as sequenced in a study of shared clonotypes between healthy human individuals. CD45RO-negative CD8 cells positively selected for CCR7 made up the naive population, which excluded terminally differentiated effector memory CD45RA+ cells. Libraries were prepared by immunoSEQ multiplex PCR; TCRdb keeps only in-frame clonotypes and omits some of them. This table holds approximately 740,000 clones, nearly 95% found once. The sequenced sample was naive CD8+ T cells sorted from blood. These receptors all stem from a man aged 30 to 45 in good health.

The chain has TRBV7-9 and TRBJ2-3; D call uncertain. This CDR3 has 16 amino acids. Germline lookup yields CDR1 SEHNR and CDR2 FQNEAQ (reference sequence). Trimming left V 5 bases short and J 5 bases short, with 20 bases between. The CDR3 sequence: CASSRDFGYEQDTQYF. Written as DNA, the CDR3 is TGTGCCAGCAGCCGCGACTTCGGCTACGAGCAAGATACGCAGTATTTT.

In its sample, this clone was seen once. The gene calls are TRBV7-9 and TRBJ2-6, with 7 bases aligning to TRBD1. CDR1 and CDR2 from the germline V gene are SEHNR and FQNEAQ (reference sequence). The CDR3 runs 17 residues. V lost 3 bases and J lost 0; bases outside the gene matches: 5. In DNA, the CDR3 is TGTGCCAGCAGCTTTTGGGACAGCCGCTCTGGGGCCAACGTCCTGACTTTC. Translating gives CASSFWDSRSGANVLTF.

The chain has TRBV7-9 and TRBJ2-2, with TRBD2 matching 14 bases. CDR3 length: 19 residues. J lost 5 bases, V lost 5 bases, and 13 bases had no gene match. Germline V gene data show CDR1 as SEHNR and CDR2 as FQNEAQ (reference sequence). Here the CDR3 DNA reads TGTGCCAGCAGCCCTCGACTAGCGGGAGGGCCTTTAATAACCGGGGAGCTGTTTTTT. It encodes CASSPRLAGGPLITGELFF. Combining the CDR3 with reference TRBV7-9 and TRBJ2-2 gives the whole variable domain DTGVSQNPRHKITKRGQNVTFRCDPISEHNRLYWYRQTLGQGPEFLTYFQNEAQLEKSRLLSDRFSAERPKGSFSTLEIQRTEQGDSAMYLCASSPRLAGGPLITGELFFGEGSRLTVL.

This chain connects TRBV27 to TRBJ2-1, with D maybe TRBD2 (6 bases). CDR3 size: 16 residues. Germline assignment: CDR1 MNHEY and CDR2 SMNVEV (reference sequence). The V gene lost 3 bases and the J gene lost 3 bases, with 15 bases spanning the gap. The CDR3 protein is CASSFGGRANYNEQFF. The CDR3 DNA is TGTGCCAGCAGTTTCGGGGGACGAGCCAACTACAATGAGCAGTTCTTC.

To note about this clone: One end of the junction does not line up with germline, which may come from a read error. The chain joins TRBV7-7 to TRBJ2-1; 13 bases are shared with TRBD2. CDR1 and CDR2 (germline): SSHAT, FNYEAQ (reference sequence). This CDR3 comprises 18 residues. The CDR3, as DNA: TGTGCTAGCAGCCACGGACTAGCGGGAGCAAGCTCCTACAATGAGCAGTTCTTC. Residues: CASSHGLAGASSYNEQFF.

The V gene is TRBV29-1, the J gene TRBJ2-2, with 10 positions matching TRBD2. The CDR3 contains 15 residues. Trimming cost V 2 bases and J 1 base; bases outside gene matches: 1. Per the germline V gene, CDR1 is SQVTM and CDR2 is ANQGSEA. The CDR3 nucleotides read TGCAGCGTTGAACGGACTAGCGGGAACACCGGGGAGCTGTTTTTT. This gives the protein CSVERTSGNTGELFF.

The V call is TRBV7-9, the J call TRBJ2-1; TRBD2 might be the D (6 bases). The CDR3 length is 14 residues. Trimming pared 5 bases from V and 7 bases from J, leaving 15 bases between. Per the germline V gene, CDR1 is SEHNR and CDR2 is FQNEAQ (reference sequence). CDR3 DNA: TGTGCCAGCAGCGAGACTAGTCGGGGGAATGAGCAGTTCTTC. Amino acid sequence: CASSETSRGNEQFF.

This clone was recorded only once. The V gene is TRBV19, the J gene TRBJ2-2, with no clear D. This CDR3 has 12 residues. The germline V gene has CDR1 LNHDA and CDR2 SQIVND (reference sequence). V was shortened by 4 bases and J by 6 bases, with 6 bases between the two germline ends. CDR3 loop: CASSTPSGELFF. Written as DNA, the CDR3 is TGTGCCAGTAGTACCCCTTCCGGGGAGCTGTTTTTT. The full variable domain, with the rest looked up from reference TRBV19 and TRBJ2-2, is DGGITQSPKYLFRKEGQNVTLSCEQNLNHDAMYWYRQDPGQGLRLIYYSQIVNDFQKGDIAEGYSVSREKKESFPLTVTSAQKNPTAFYLCASSTPSGELFFGEGSRLTVL.

The V and J genes are TRBV19 and TRBJ1-2; D not certain. V was clipped by 4 bases and J by 0 bases, with 15 bases between them. The CDR3 is 16 residues long. The germline CDR1 and CDR2 sequences are LNHDA and SQIVND (reference sequence). The DNA of the CDR3 is TGTGCCAGTAGTACGGCTTACAGAGTCACTAACTATGGCTACACCTTC. Protein product: CASSTAYRVTNYGYTF.

The chain links TRBV14 to TRBJ1-4; 12 bases line up with TRBD1. Trimming took 1 base from V and 8 from J; bases not matched to a gene: 17. Germline lookup yields CDR1 SGHDN and CDR2 FVKESK. The CDR3 covers 20 residues. DNA of the CDR3: TGTGCCAGCAGCCAAGGAGAAACCGGGACAGGGGGCGTTCGAAAGGAAAAACTGTTTTTT. As protein: CASSQGETGTGGVRKEKLFF.

The rearrangement joins TRBV5-1 to TRBJ2-7; perhaps TRBD1 as D (5 bases). Trimming left V 2 bases short and J 3 bases short, with 6 bases between. This CDR3 region has 12 residues. The germline V gene encodes CDR1 SGHRS and CDR2 YFSETQ. The CDR3 here is CASSFTGYEQYF. Written as DNA, the CDR3 is TGCGCCAGCAGCTTCACAGGCTACGAGCAGTACTTC.

The rearrangement links TRBV7-9 to TRBJ2-3, with TRBD1 as a possible D gene (6 bases). CDR1 is SEHNR and CDR2 is FQNEAQ in the germline V gene (reference sequence). This CDR3 spans 15 amino acids. Trimming removed 5 bases from V and 7 bases from J, with 19 bases in between. CDR3 sequence: CASSTTATGNHTQYF. CDR3 nucleotide sequence: TGTGCCAGCAGCACGACCGCCACAGGGAACCATACGCAGTATTTT.